A single sample is the source of the 10 T cell receptor beta chains below, sequenced in a study of cytomegalovirus exposure and HLA in healthy donors. The PCR was carried out with 60 Vbeta primers and 13 Jbeta primers. TCRdb's table, derived via immunoSEQ multiplex PCR, lists solely in-frame clones and lacks some. Its listing shows about 200,000 clones. Material: PBMCs. Receptors originate from a girl aged 2 to 10 in good health and CMV-seropositive.

V and J are TRBV5-4 and TRBJ2-5; D is unresolved. The better agreement between TRBJ2-7 and the DNA end casts doubt on the J call. This CDR3 contains 13 residues. In germline, CDR1 is SGHNT, CDR2 YYREEE (reference sequence). The CDR3, as DNA: TGTGCCAGCAGCCCCCGGAGTCGCTACGAGCAGTACTTC. It specifies CASSPRSRYEQYF.

The chain uses TRBV7-2 and TRBJ1-5; weak D call: TRBD1 (6 bases). The CDR3 consists of 15 residues. Trimming removed 5 bases from V and 2 bases from J, with 13 bases in between. The germline gives CDR1 SGHTA, CDR2 FQGNSA. CDR3 in DNA: TGTGCCAGCAGCCCAGGGGCCTCGGGCAATCAGCCCCAGCATTTT. This gives the protein CASSPGASGNQPQHF.

The chain carries TRBV5-4 and TRBJ2-2, with 14 bases fitting TRBD2. With 3 bases clipped from V and 6 bases from J, the junction kept 4 bases outside the gene matches. Germline V CDR1 and CDR2: SGHNT, YYREEE (reference sequence). This CDR3 is built from 16 residues. This CDR3 is CASSSGLAGGAGELFF. The CDR3 DNA sequence: TGTGCCAGCAGCTCCGGACTAGCGGGAGGTGCCGGGGAGCTGTTTTTT.

This chain links TRBV7-3 with TRBJ2-3; 9 nucleotides line up with TRBD2. V shed 5 bases and J 2 bases; nucleotides not matched to a gene: 11. From germline, CDR1 is SGHTA and CDR2 FQGTGA. There are 17 residues in the CDR3. The CDR3 region is CASSQTSGSSFTDTQYF. The CDR3 coding sequence is TGTGCCAGCAGCCAAACTAGCGGGTCCTCTTTCACAGATACGCAGTATTTT.

V gene TRBV2 combines with J gene TRBJ2-7, with D perhaps TRBD2 (6 bases). Germline V gene lookup returns CDR1 SNHLY and CDR2 FYNNEI. CDR3 length: 13 amino acids. The V gene lost 4 bases and the J gene lost 4 bases, with 11 bases spanning the gap. CDR3 bases: TGTGCCAGCAGTGGGAGGGAAGGGTACGAGCAGTACTTC. Translation gives CASSGREGYEQYF.

This chain uses TRBV19 with TRBJ2-5; 10 bases are a match to TRBD1. Germline V gene lookup returns CDR1 LNHDA and CDR2 SQIVND (reference sequence). With V trimmed by 6 bases and J by 3 bases, 7 bases remained unmatched. The CDR3 consists of 15 residues. The CDR3 sequence is CASRPLGTGEETQYF. The CDR3 region has the DNA TGTGCCAGTAGGCCACTCGGGACAGGGGAAGAGACCCAGTACTTC.

The rearrangement joins TRBV18 to TRBJ2-3, with 7 bases that match TRBD2. V shed 3 bases and J 2 bases; nucleotides not matched to a gene: 8. The germline V gene encodes CDR1 KGHSH and CDR2 LQKENI. The CDR3 is 16 amino acids. The CDR3 is CASSPLDGGVTDTQYF. CDR3 in DNA: TGTGCCAGCTCACCCCTGGATGGGGGGGTCACAGATACGCAGTATTTT.

The chain couples TRBV19 to TRBJ2-5; D might be TRBD2 (5 bases). The germline CDR1 and CDR2 sequences are LNHDA and SQIVND (reference sequence). The CDR3 loop spans 13 amino acids. Trimming cost V 2 bases and J 5 bases, with 9 bases left between them. Here the CDR3 reads CASSILPGETQYF. The CDR3 region has the DNA TGTGCCAGTAGTATACTTCCGGGGGAGACCCAGTACTTC.

The V gene is TRBV19, the J gene TRBJ2-7, with D possibly being TRBD2 (6 bases). Trimming took 5 bases from V and 7 from J, leaving 18 bases between them. The CDR3 loop spans 14 amino acids. Germline-derived CDR1 and CDR2 are LNHDA and SQIVND (reference sequence). Here the CDR3 reads CASSPGTFRSEQYF. The CDR3 region has the DNA TGTGCCAGTAGTCCCGGGACTTTTCGGTCGGAGCAGTACTTC.

The chain has TRBV5-1 and TRBJ2-3, with TRBD2 matching over 8 bases. The CDR3 contains 15 residues. Germline V gene sequence: CDR1 SGHRS, CDR2 YFSETQ. The V gene end was trimmed by 9 bases and the J gene end by 3 bases; junction bases not matched to a gene: 12. The CDR3: CANSIQGLVTDTQYF. DNA for the CDR3: TGCGCCAACTCTATACAGGGACTAGTAACAGATACGCAGTATTTT.